This T cell receptor beta chain was captured in a study of tumor and adjacent non-tumor tissue in lung cancer. Study conclusions and caveats: Normal lung showed higher cumulative top 100 clone frequency than tumor.

The template was RNA from unsorted bulk tissue. More than 3 cm separated this lung sample from the edge of the tumor. With respect to this clonotype: The antigen is not known. With a much larger clone just one base away, this may be a read error.

Three rounds of nested PCR, following a modified ARM-PCR protocol, produced the TCRbeta library. TCRdb recomputed calls from the multiplex PCR reads with MiXCR, one row per CDR3 protein. This sample has around 99,000 distinct CDR3 sequences, with 50% to 70% found just once. The specimen was distant non-tumor lung tissue. The receptor comes from a man between 60 and 75 years old with non-small cell lung cancer.

The CDR3 spells CASSHLEEKLFF. The CDR3 DNA reads as TGTGCCAGCAGTCACCTAGAAGAAAAACTGTTTTTT. The chain combines TRBV6-5 with TRBJ1-4; no reliable D call. The CDR3 has 12 amino acids. CDR1 and CDR2 from the germline V gene are MNHEY and SVGAGI. Trimming took off 5 bases at V and 8 bases at J, with 9 bases between the two ends.